What follows are 21 T cell receptor beta chains derived from one specimen sequenced in a study of blood T cells in healthy people across ages. A J-beta primer mix and a sample-barcoded 5' primer were used in a second PCR of roughly 7 to 12 cycles. MiXCR was run by TCRdb on the 5' RACE reads, yielding one entry per CDR3 protein. The profile covers approximately 1.5 million distinct CDR3 sequences, with under 55% appearing a single time and about 4.1% taken by the ten largest. Sequences were obtained from blood. These receptors all stem from a young woman in good health.

The V gene is TRBV20-1, the J gene TRBJ2-4; TRBD2 agrees at 8 bases. The assigned J gene may be wrong: the sequence end matches TRBJ2-7 better. The CDR3 runs to 14 residues. Germline V gene lookup returns CDR1 DFQATT and CDR2 SNEGSKA (reference sequence). CDR3: CSARELAVSYEQYF. Here the CDR3 DNA reads TGCAGTGCTAGAGAACTAGCGGTCTCCTACGAGCAGTACTTC.

This chain connects TRBV9 to TRBJ1-1, with unresolved D. Between the trimmed V and J ends, which lost 4 bases and 3 bases, there was a span of 13 bases. Germline lookup yields CDR1 SGDLS and CDR2 YYNGEE. The CDR3 has 14 residues. This CDR3 reads CASSPSPADTEAFF. The CDR3 DNA sequence: TGTGCCAGCAGCCCCTCACCGGCGGACACTGAAGCTTTCTTT.

The sample holds many counts of this clonotype. J is TRBJ2-1 and V is TRBV6-2 or TRBV6-3; TRBD2 matches at 8 bases. V trimming: 4 bases; J trimming: 7 bases; junction bases outside the gene matches: 6. The germline V gene has CDR1 MNHEY and CDR2 SVGEGT. The CDR3 covers 14 residues. CDR3 nucleotides: TGTGCCAGCAGTTTAAGCGGGAGCAATAATGAGCAGTTCTTC. Amino acids: CASSLSGSNNEQFF.

The chain joins TRBV7-9 to TRBJ1-1; TRBD1 matches 7 bases. V was clipped by 7 bases and J by 8 bases; unmatched bases: 16. In germline, CDR1 is SEHNR, CDR2 FQNEAQ (reference sequence). The CDR3 has 15 residues. CDR3 in amino acids: CASTSSDRVDAEAFF. CDR3 DNA: TGTGCCAGCACTTCGTCAGACAGGGTGGACGCCGAAGCTTTCTTT.

The count of this clonotype is one. An end of the junction does not agree with germline; a read error may underlie this. The rearrangement joins TRBV7-2 to TRBJ1-2, with a tentative D call TRBD1 (5 bases). CDR3 length: 14 amino acids. Germline values: CDR1 SGHTA, CDR2 FQGNSA. CDR3 amino acids: CAGSGSGASNGYTF. As DNA, the CDR3 is TGTGCCGGCAGCGGGAGCGGGGCATCAAATGGCTACACCTTC.

On this clonotype: A junction end diverges from the germline sequence, so it may reflect a read error. The rearrangement links TRBV12-3 or TRBV12-4 to TRBJ2-7; maybe TRBD1 (6 bases). The CDR3 covers 15 residues. Here the CDR3 reads CANSPRDISSYEQYF. The CDR3, as DNA: TGTGCCAACAGTCCCCGGGACATAAGCTCCTACGAGCAGTACTTC.

The chain is built from TRBV10-3 and TRBJ2-7; TRBD1 is a possible D gene (6 bases). V was trimmed by 8 bases and J by 5 bases, leaving 16 bases between them. The CDR3 loop spans 13 amino acids. Germline assignment: CDR1 ENHRY and CDR2 SYGVKD. CDR3 DNA: TGTGCCATCCTCCCCGACAGGCCCAACGAGCAGTACTTC. Protein product: CAILPDRPNEQYF.

This clonotype was counted between two and nine times. The gene calls are TRBV7-2 and TRBJ2-7; D not resolved. This CDR3 comprises 15 residues. CDR1 is SGHTA, CDR2 FQGNSA, per germline. Trimming pared 5 bases from V and 0 bases from J, leaving 14 bases between. CDR3 residues: CASSQMVGSSYEQYF. The CDR3 DNA sequence: TGTGCCAGCAGCCAGATGGTAGGCTCCTCCTACGAGCAGTACTTC.

In this sample, this clonotype turned up a few times. CDR3 DNA: TGTGCCAGCAGCTTAACTAGGGGAGGGTTGCACAATGAGCAGTTCTTC. It specifies CASSLTRGGLHNEQFF. This chain joins TRBV7-9 and TRBJ2-1; 7 positions match TRBD2. V lost 2 bases to trimming and J lost 5 bases; unmatched junction nucleotides: 9. Germline lookup yields CDR1 SEHNR and CDR2 FQNEAQ (reference sequence). This CDR3 has 16 residues. The entire variable domain, with the rest obtained from reference TRBV7-9 and TRBJ2-1, is as follows: DTGVSQNPRHKITKRGQNVTFRCDPISEHNRLYWYRQTLGQGPEFLTYFQNEAQLEKSRLLSDRFSAERPKGSFSTLEIQRTEQGDSAMYLCASSLTRGGLHNEQFFGPGTRLTVL.

There are a few counts of this clonotype. This CDR3 is CSAGGQGSYGYTF. The CDR3 nucleotides read TGCAGCGCAGGTGGACAGGGATCCTATGGCTACACCTTC. V and J are TRBV29-1 and TRBJ1-2; TRBD1 matches 8 bases. V lost 7 bases to trimming and J lost 4 bases; unmatched junction nucleotides: 8. Looked up from germline, CDR1 is SQVTM and CDR2 is ANQGSEA. The CDR3 has 13 amino acids.

V and J are TRBV28 and TRBJ2-6, with D hard to call. The CDR3 runs 19 residues. Germline CDR1 and CDR2: MDHEN and SYDVKM. V lost 0 bases, J lost 0 bases, and 15 bases lay in between. The CDR3 DNA reads as TGTGCCAGCAGTTTATGGGGAAATCGTAAGGCCTCTGGGGCCAACGTCCTGACTTTC. This encodes CASSLWGNRKASGANVLTF.

The chain has TRBV7-2 and TRBJ2-1; D gene uncertain. This CDR3 has 15 amino acids. Germline CDR1 is SGHTA and CDR2 is FQGNSA. V shed 6 bases and J shed 0 bases, with 12 bases lying between them. The CDR3: CASRVLSSSYNEQFF. CDR3 in DNA: TGTGCCAGCAGGGTCCTCAGCAGCTCCTACAATGAGCAGTTCTTC.

The V gene is TRBV7-9, the J gene TRBJ2-7; possibly TRBD2 for D (6 bases). The V end was cut by 1 base, the J end by 5 bases, with 12 bases between. This CDR3 is 14 amino acids long. CDR1 SEHNR and CDR2 FQNEAQ come from the germline V gene (reference sequence). CDR3 DNA sequence: TGTGCCAGCAGCTTAGAACTCCAGCGGGACGAGCAGTACTTC. Its protein product is CASSLELQRDEQYF.

This clonotype was found a few times. This chain links TRBV7-9 with TRBJ2-5, with 10 positions matching TRBD2. CDR1 and CDR2 from the germline V gene are SEHNR and FQNEAQ (reference sequence). The CDR3 is 16 amino acids. After removal of 5 bases from V and 11 bases from J, the junction contained 17 bases not matched to a gene. In nucleotides, the CDR3 is TGTGCCAGCAGCCCTTCCGGGGGACTAGCGATAAATGAGCAGTACTTC. This sequence encodes CASSPSGGLAINEQYF.

The sample holds many counts of this clonotype. The chain combines TRBV20-1 with TRBJ1-2; the D gene is possibly TRBD1 (5 bases). Trimming took 5 bases from V and 5 from J, leaving 12 bases between them. Germline values: CDR1 DFQATT, CDR2 SNEGSKA (reference sequence). This CDR3 is 12 amino acids long. Here the CDR3 reads CSAPDRAYGYTF. CDR3 coding DNA: TGCAGTGCTCCCGACAGAGCTTATGGCTACACCTTC.

This clonotype was detected a few times. This chain joins TRBV6-5 and TRBJ1-2; 9 nucleotides match TRBD1. This CDR3 has 15 residues. Per germline, CDR1 MNHEY and CDR2 SVGAGI. The V segment lost 2 bases and the J segment 1 base; nucleotides outside the gene matches: 2. The CDR3 loop reads CASSYDRGFNYGYTF. CDR3 coding DNA: TGTGCCAGCAGTTACGACAGGGGGTTTAACTATGGCTACACCTTC.

This clonotype was seen more than once but under ten times. J is TRBJ1-6 and V is TRBV7-9, with D hard to call. Germline CDR1 and CDR2: SEHNR and FQNEAQ (reference sequence). The CDR3 runs 14 residues. V dropped 1 base and J dropped 11 bases, with 12 bases sitting between them. The CDR3 here is CASSLVLPSTPLHF. CDR3 bases: TGTGCCAGCAGCTTAGTGTTGCCTTCTACACCCCTCCACTTT.

A few counts support this clonotype. This chain links TRBV3-1 with TRBJ2-3; the match to TRBD2 covers 7 bases. The length of the CDR3 is 16 residues. Germline V gives CDR1 LGHDT, CDR2 YNNKEL (reference sequence). Trimming removed 4 bases from V and 0 bases from J; junction bases left unmatched: 7. As DNA, the CDR3 is TGTGCCAGCAGCCGGTATATTAGCGGGAGCACAGATACGCAGTATTTT. It codes for CASSRYISGSTDTQYF.

With regard to this clonotype: At one of its ends the junction is not consistent with the germline gene, which may arise from a read error. The chain has TRBV6-5 and TRBJ2-5; D uncertain. Germline V gene data show CDR1 as MNHEY and CDR2 as SVGAGI. The length of the CDR3 is 13 residues. Here the CDR3 reads CVSSQTRQETQYF. CDR3 bases: TGTGTCAGCAGTCAGACACGACAAGAGACCCAGTACTTC.

Only a few counts were recorded for this clonotype. The V and J genes are TRBV7-2 and TRBJ2-1; D might be TRBD2 (6 bases). This CDR3 comprises 15 residues. CDR1 SGHTA and CDR2 FQGNSA come from the germline V gene. V lost 5 bases and J 2 bases, leaving 13 bases between the germline ends. CDR3 nucleotide sequence: TGTGCCAGCAGCGTAGGACTACAGGCCTACAATGAGCAGTTCTTC. Residues: CASSVGLQAYNEQFF.

This sequence joins TRBV12-3 or TRBV12-4 and TRBJ2-1; the D gene is possibly TRBD2 (5 bases). The tail of the sequence fits TRBJ2-7 better, so the J call may be wrong. The CDR3 spans 14 residues. CDR3 coding DNA: TGTGCCAGCAGTCCCGGGGATACCTACAATGAGCAGTACTTC. Protein product: CASSPGDTYNEQYF.